A single sample is the source of the 23 T cell receptor beta chains below, sequenced in a study of T cell responses to AZD1222 COVID-19 vaccine. Clones were sequenced by immunoSEQ multiplex PCR, and TCRdb holds only the in-frame ones, with some missing. This sample has 60,000 to 75,000 clones, with approximately 83% found just once. The sample consisted of peripheral blood, taken 28 days after the second AZD1222 dose. Receptors originate from an adult who received the AZD1222 COVID-19 vaccine.

CDR3 amino acids: CASSEGSASTGELFF. The DNA for the CDR3 is TGTGCCAGCAGTGAAGGGTCCGCTAGCACCGGGGAGCTGTTTTTT. The rearrangement uses TRBV6-1 and TRBJ2-2, with D unresolved. With 1 base removed from V and 4 bases from J, the gap between germline ends came to 10 bases. The CDR3 has 15 residues. Germline V gives CDR1 MNHNS, CDR2 SASEGT.

The chain combines TRBV2 with TRBJ1-2; D not resolved. The CDR3 is made up of 15 amino acids. Between the trimmed V and J ends, which lost 3 bases and 4 bases, there was a span of 15 bases. In germline, CDR1 is SNHLY, CDR2 FYNNEI. The CDR3, as DNA: TGTGCCAGCAGTGAGGAGCAGACTAATCCCTATGGCTACACCTTC. Encoded protein: CASSEEQTNPYGYTF.

The chain employs TRBV5-1 and TRBJ2-2; no clear D gene. CDR3 length: 18 residues. V lost 1 base, J lost 1 base, and 17 bases lay in between. The germline V gene has CDR1 SGHRS and CDR2 YFSETQ. The CDR3 loop reads CASSLLSHLPGNTGELFF. CDR3 nucleotide sequence: TGCGCCAGCAGCTTGCTTTCCCATCTCCCAGGGAACACCGGGGAGCTGTTTTTT.

The chain joins TRBV7-2 to TRBJ2-3, with 9 bases identical to TRBD2. Germline CDR1 SGHTA, CDR2 FQGNSA. V lost 4 bases to trimming and J lost 0 bases; unmatched junction nucleotides: 2. This CDR3 is 15 amino acids long. Written as DNA, the CDR3 is TGTGCCAGCAGCTCTAGCGGGGCTAGCACAGATACGCAGTATTTT. This translates into CASSSSGASTDTQYF.

Points on this clone: Other DNA sequences in this sample translate to the same CDR3. The chain couples TRBV6-1 to TRBJ2-7, with unresolved D. Trimming took 3 bases from V and 3 from J, leaving 9 bases between them. The CDR3 extends over 13 amino acids. Germline loops: CDR1 MNHNS, CDR2 SASEGT. The CDR3 spells CASSEGLSYEQYF. CDR3 DNA sequence: TGTGCCAGCAGTGAGGGGTTAAGCTACGAGCAGTACTTC.

The rearrangement links TRBV7-8 to TRBJ1-3, with 8 bases matching TRBD1. With V trimmed by 6 bases and J by 0 bases, 7 bases remained unmatched. The CDR3 has 16 amino acids. Germline CDR1 is SGHVS and CDR2 is FQNEAQ. CDR3 nucleotide sequence: TGTGCCAGCAGAAGCCAGGGGGCCCGCTCTGGAAACACCATATATTTT. This gives the protein CASRSQGARSGNTIYF. The variable domain in full, completed from reference TRBV7-8 and TRBJ1-3, reads GAGVSQSPRYKVAKRGQDVALRCDPISGHVSLFWYQQALGQGPEFLTYFQNEAQLDKSGLPSDRFFAERPEGSVSTLKIQRTQQEDSAVYLCASRSQGARSGNTIYFGEGSWLTVV.

This sequence joins TRBV9 and TRBJ2-2, with a tentative D call TRBD2 (6 bases). The V and J ends lost 0 bases and 0 bases respectively, with 12 bases between them. Germline V gives CDR1 SGDLS, CDR2 YYNGEE. The length of the CDR3 is 17 residues. The chain's CDR3 is CASSVGLGLTNTGELFF. The CDR3, as DNA: TGTGCCAGCAGCGTAGGGTTGGGACTCACGAACACCGGGGAGCTGTTTTTT.

The V call is TRBV24-1, the J call TRBJ1-1, with D unclear. Trimming shortened V by 5 bases and J by 1 base, and 7 bases separated the two germline ends. Germline V gives CDR1 KGHDR, CDR2 SFDVKD. The CDR3 extends over 13 amino acids. The CDR3 reads CATSVAPNTEAFF. Here the CDR3 DNA reads TGTGCCACCAGTGTAGCCCCGAACACTGAAGCTTTCTTT.

The chain couples TRBV5-5 to TRBJ2-5; 8 bases align to TRBD1. Germline values: CDR1 SGHKS, CDR2 YYEKEE (reference sequence). V was clipped by 2 bases and J by 5 bases; unmatched bases: 17. The CDR3 length is 18 residues. This chain's CDR3 is CASSLHRQGAFGGETQYF. In DNA form, the CDR3 reads TGTGCCAGCAGCTTACATCGGCAGGGGGCGTTCGGAGGTGAGACCCAGTACTTC.

This sequence joins TRBV6-5 and TRBJ1-2; D call uncertain. V lost 2 bases to trimming and J lost 3 bases, with 7 bases between them. Per germline, CDR1 MNHEY and CDR2 SVGAGI. The CDR3 runs to 13 residues. The CDR3 loop reads CASSYLRYYGYTF. CDR3 nucleotides: TGTGCCAGCAGTTACCTGCGTTACTATGGCTACACCTTC.

Concerning this clone: It is likely a read error, because the conserved phenylalanine at the end of the CDR3 is missing. No DNA is shown, since the ends of the CDR3 on it are uncertain; the CDR3 is the one TCRdb lists. The chain joins TRBV19 to TRBJ2-7. Both ends counted, the CDR3 spans 14 residues. The germline V gene has CDR1 LNHDA and CDR2 SQIVND (reference sequence). The chain's CDR3 is CATRPTPRLLRAVL.

The CDR3, as DNA: TGTGCCAGCAGCCCCAGGGGCGTTTTGGATACGCAGTATTTT. It is translated as CASSPRGVLDTQYF. The V call is TRBV7-9, the J call TRBJ2-3; tentative D call: TRBD1 (6 bases). This CDR3 spans 14 amino acids. Trimming shortened V by 5 bases and J by 6 bases, and 15 bases separated the two germline ends. CDR1 and CDR2 (germline): SEHNR, FQNEAQ (reference sequence).

The chain uses TRBV28 and TRBJ2-7; weak D call: TRBD1 (6 bases). CDR1 is MDHEN and CDR2 is SYDVKM in the germline V gene. This CDR3 spans 12 amino acids. As DNA, the CDR3 is TGTGCTCTTGGGGGCACTTCCTACGAGCAGTACTTC. Its protein is CALGGTSYEQYF.

The rearrangement links TRBV6-5 to TRBJ2-7; TRBD1 matches 10 bases. Germline loops: CDR1 MNHEY, CDR2 SVGAGI. The ends lost 8 bases at V and 6 bases at J; junction bases unmatched: 10. The CDR3 has 14 amino acids. The CDR3 bases are TGTGCCAGCGCTCGGGACAGGGGACTTGGCGAGCAGTACTTC. Translating gives CASARDRGLGEQYF.

This clone has more than one count but fewer than ten. V usage is TRBV6-5 and J usage is TRBJ2-3; 9 bases fit TRBD2. Germline-derived CDR1 and CDR2 are MNHEY and SVGAGI. The CDR3 is made up of 14 amino acids. V lost 10 bases, J lost 2 bases, and 7 bases stayed unmatched. CDR3 loop: CATTTSGNTDTQYF. In nucleotides, the CDR3 is TGTGCCACTACGACTAGCGGCAACACAGATACGCAGTATTTT.

The chain couples TRBV29-1 to TRBJ2-2, with 7 positions matching TRBD2. Germline V gives CDR1 SQVTM, CDR2 ANQGSEA. V shed 6 bases, J shed 7 bases, and the junction held 8 bases outside the gene matches. The CDR3 runs 13 residues. CDR3 sequence (DNA): TGCAGCGTCGCGATGACGGGGGGCGGGGAGCTGTTTTTT. Its protein is CSVAMTGGGELFF.

J is TRBJ2-5 and V is TRBV2, with 8 positions matching TRBD1. V trimming: 6 bases; J trimming: 3 bases; junction bases outside the gene matches: 0. Germline CDR1 SNHLY, CDR2 FYNNEI. The CDR3 covers 12 residues. The chain's CDR3 is CASRDREETQYF. CDR3 DNA: TGTGCCAGCAGGGACAGGGAAGAGACCCAGTACTTC.

The table lists this clone with a count of one. The CDR3 DNA reads TGTGCCAGCAGCTTTACAGGGGGCACTGAAGCTTTCTTT. Encoded protein: CASSFTGGTEAFF. This rearrangement joins TRBV11-3 to TRBJ1-1; TRBD1 aligns across 8 bases. The J segment lost 4 bases and the V segment lost 3 bases, leaving 1 base of the junction unmatched. Germline lookup yields CDR1 SGHNT and CDR2 YENEEA. The CDR3 sequence is 13 residues long.

The V gene is TRBV19, the J gene TRBJ1-5; TRBD1 might be the D (5 bases). The V and J ends lost 2 bases and 4 bases respectively, with 21 bases between them. The germline gives CDR1 LNHDA, CDR2 SQIVND (reference sequence). The CDR3 extends over 18 amino acids. The CDR3 nucleotides are TGTGCCAGTAGTATACTTCGGTCTCCAGGGAGGCAAAATCAGCCCCAGCATTTT. It specifies CASSILRSPGRQNQPQHF.

The V call is TRBV5-1, the J call TRBJ1-2; D remains unclear. V was trimmed by 0 bases and J by 10 bases, leaving 10 bases between them. Germline assignment: CDR1 SGHRS and CDR2 YFSETQ. The CDR3 spans 12 residues. The CDR3 spells CASSLARRTYTF. CDR3 coding DNA: TGCGCCAGCAGCTTGGCCCGACGGACCTACACCTTC.

V usage is TRBV4-2 and J usage is TRBJ1-2; D is perhaps TRBD1 (5 bases). CDR1 is LGHNA and CDR2 is YNFKEQ in the germline V gene. This CDR3 has 14 residues. V was shortened by 0 bases and J by 4 bases, with 9 bases between the two germline ends. CDR3 amino acids: CASSQDRATYGYTF. CDR3 bases: TGTGCCAGCAGCCAAGACAGGGCTACCTATGGCTACACCTTC.

The chain employs TRBV6-5 and TRBJ1-6; 10 bases agree with TRBD1. Germline V gives CDR1 MNHEY, CDR2 SVGAGI. With 4 bases clipped from V and 10 bases from J, the junction kept 7 bases outside the gene matches. CDR3 length: 15 amino acids. This CDR3 reads CASSSQPGQGSPLHF. In nucleotides, the CDR3 is TGTGCCAGCAGTTCCCAACCGGGACAGGGGTCACCCCTCCACTTT.

This chain uses TRBV5-1 with TRBJ1-5; D is perhaps TRBD1 (5 bases). Looked up from germline, CDR1 is SGHRS and CDR2 is YFSETQ. The V end was cut by 0 bases, the J end by 3 bases, with 13 bases between. This CDR3 has 16 amino acids. CDR3 protein: CASSLGGIYDNQPQHF. CDR3 nucleotides: TGCGCCAGCAGCTTGGGGGGGATTTATGACAATCAGCCCCAGCATTTT.